The present T cell receptor beta chain was sequenced within a study of blood T cell repertoires in COVID-19. Study summary: There were acute and convalescent COVID-19 samples, and they came from the United States, Italy and Spain. PBMCs, B-cell-depleted T cells, or T cells were the source of the cDNA or gDNA that made up the material.

Measured with immunoSEQ multiplex PCR; TCRdb has only the in-frame clones, and not every one. The profile shows around 250,000 clones, 83% of them singletons. This clone showed up just a few times. This CDR3 comprises 16 residues. CDR1 and CDR2 from the germline V gene are LNHDA and SQIVND (reference sequence). The J segment lost 9 bases and the V segment lost 7 bases, leaving 16 bases of the junction unmatched. The clonotype was recovered from a man at least 80 years old with acute or convalescent COVID-19. Source material: peripheral blood. The rearrangement links TRBV19 to TRBJ2-1, with 9 positions matching TRBD2. The chain's CDR3 is CASTSGGSLAGFEQFF. Written as DNA, the CDR3 is TGTGCCAGTACAAGCGGGGGGTCTCTAGCGGGGTTTGAGCAGTTCTTC.